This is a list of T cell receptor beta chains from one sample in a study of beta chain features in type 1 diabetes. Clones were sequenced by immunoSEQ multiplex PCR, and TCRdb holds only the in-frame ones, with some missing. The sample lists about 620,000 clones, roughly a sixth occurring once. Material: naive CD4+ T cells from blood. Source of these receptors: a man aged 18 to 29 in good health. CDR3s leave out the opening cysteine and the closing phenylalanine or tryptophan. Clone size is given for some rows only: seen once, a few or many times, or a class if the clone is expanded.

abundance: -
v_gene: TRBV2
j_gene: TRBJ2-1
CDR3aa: ASMGQGVYNEQF

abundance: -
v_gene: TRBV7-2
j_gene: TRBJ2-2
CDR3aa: ASSPFGGAAGELF

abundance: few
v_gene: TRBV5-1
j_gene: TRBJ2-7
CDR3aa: ASSPRFIPYEQY

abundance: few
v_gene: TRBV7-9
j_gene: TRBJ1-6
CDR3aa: ASGRREGVGSPLH

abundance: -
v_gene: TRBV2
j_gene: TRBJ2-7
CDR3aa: ASSERQGIAYEQY

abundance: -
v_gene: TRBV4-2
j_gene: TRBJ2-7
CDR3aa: ASSRASGDHEQY

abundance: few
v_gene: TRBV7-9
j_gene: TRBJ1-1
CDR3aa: ASSFRLLNTEAF

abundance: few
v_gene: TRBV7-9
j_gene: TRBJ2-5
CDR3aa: ASSPRTSGLETQY

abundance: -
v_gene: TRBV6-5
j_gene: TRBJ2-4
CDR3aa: ASSYRGRAKNIQY

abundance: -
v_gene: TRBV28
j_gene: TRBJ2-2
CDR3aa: ASKQFIGELF

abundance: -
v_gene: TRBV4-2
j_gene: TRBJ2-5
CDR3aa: ASSQDPKRGAFETQY

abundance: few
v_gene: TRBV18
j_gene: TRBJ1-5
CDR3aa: ASSPRQGSSNQPQH

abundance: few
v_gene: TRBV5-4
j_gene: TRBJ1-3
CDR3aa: ASSLQGGGNTIY

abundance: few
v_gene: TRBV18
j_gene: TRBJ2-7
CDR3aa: ASSPQSGGGPYEQY

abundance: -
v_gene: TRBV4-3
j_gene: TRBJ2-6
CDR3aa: ASSQVYAGSGANVLT

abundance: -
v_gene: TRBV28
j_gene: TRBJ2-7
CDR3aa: ATSDSREQY

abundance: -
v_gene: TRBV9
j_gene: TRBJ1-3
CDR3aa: ASSVAGNTIY

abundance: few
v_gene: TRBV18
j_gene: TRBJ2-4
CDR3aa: ASPTEYSLAKNIQY

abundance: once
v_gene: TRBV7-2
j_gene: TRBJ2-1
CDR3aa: ASSFTGTSDYNEQF

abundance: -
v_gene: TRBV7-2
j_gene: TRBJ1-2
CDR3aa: ASSSGAPYGYT

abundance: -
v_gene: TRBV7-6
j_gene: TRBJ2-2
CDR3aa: ASSLTGLRTGELF

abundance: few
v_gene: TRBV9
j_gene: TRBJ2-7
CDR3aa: ASSVRPGGPGSYEQY

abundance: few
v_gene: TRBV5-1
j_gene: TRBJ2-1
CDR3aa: ASSLDPSGEQF

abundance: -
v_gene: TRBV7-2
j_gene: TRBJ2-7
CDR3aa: ASSLGTGFNYEQY

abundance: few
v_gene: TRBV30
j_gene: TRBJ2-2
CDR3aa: ACRPRVTGELF

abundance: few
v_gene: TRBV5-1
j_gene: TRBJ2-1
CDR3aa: ASSNLAREGNEQF

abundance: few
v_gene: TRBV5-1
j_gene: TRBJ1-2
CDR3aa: ASSLVGEGYT

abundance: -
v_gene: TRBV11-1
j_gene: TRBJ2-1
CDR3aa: ASSHRTGFEQF

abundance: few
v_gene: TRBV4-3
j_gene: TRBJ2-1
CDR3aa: ASSQVPVVSYNEQF

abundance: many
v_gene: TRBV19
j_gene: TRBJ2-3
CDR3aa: ATTDRPRDTQY

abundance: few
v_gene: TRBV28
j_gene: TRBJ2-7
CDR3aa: ASSLLNRDAYEQY

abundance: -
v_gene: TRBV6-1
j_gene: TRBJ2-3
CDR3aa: ASSLAPSTDTQY

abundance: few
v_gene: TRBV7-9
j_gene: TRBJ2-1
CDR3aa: ASNNYNEQF

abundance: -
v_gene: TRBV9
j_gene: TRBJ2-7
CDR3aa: ASSPREGTGHEQY

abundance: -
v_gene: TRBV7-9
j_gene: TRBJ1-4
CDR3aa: ASSLGDRATNEKLF

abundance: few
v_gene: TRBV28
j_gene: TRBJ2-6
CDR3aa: ASSSPGAGANVLT

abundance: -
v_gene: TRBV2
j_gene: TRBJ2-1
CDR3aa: ASSTQQVLSSYNEQF

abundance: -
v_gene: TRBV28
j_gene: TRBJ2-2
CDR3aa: ATRSGNTGELF

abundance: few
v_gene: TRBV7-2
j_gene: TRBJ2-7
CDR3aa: ASSWQLGQSEQY

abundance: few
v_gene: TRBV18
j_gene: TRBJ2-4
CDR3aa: ASTTGLAKNIQY

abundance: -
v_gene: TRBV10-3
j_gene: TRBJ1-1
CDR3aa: AISESRQNTEAF

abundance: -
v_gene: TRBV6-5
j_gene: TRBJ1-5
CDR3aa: ASRLGGGGNQPQH

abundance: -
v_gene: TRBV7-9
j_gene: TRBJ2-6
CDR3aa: ASSLLDRSSGANVLT

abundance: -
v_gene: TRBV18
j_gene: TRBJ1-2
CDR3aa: ASSPPGWSGYT

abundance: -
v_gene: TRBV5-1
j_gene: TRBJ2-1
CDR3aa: ASSPTLAYEQF

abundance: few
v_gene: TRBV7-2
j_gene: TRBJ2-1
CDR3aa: ASTERYSSYNEQF

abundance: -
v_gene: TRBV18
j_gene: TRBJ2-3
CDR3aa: ASSPLQGPDTQY

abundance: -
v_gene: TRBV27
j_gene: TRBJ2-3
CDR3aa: ASSLDLTSGGATQY